The sequence of this T cell receptor (beta chain) was determined in a study of control samples from healthy donors and cancer patients (dated by TCRdb to 2020 to 2021). Of note for this clone: What antigen it recognizes has not been identified. Base quality data are lacking; no much larger clone is found one base away.

Library prep was done by the immunoSEQ multiplex PCR assay. TCRdb took this table from immuneACCESS and kept in-frame rearrangements with V and J called. Such tables lack part of the clones; where checked against another copy, unresolved V genes explain under half of the gap, and the rest is unexplained. This sample lists some 140,000 clones; about 85% were detected once. The ten largest make up 8% to 9.5% of the sample. From the cysteine through the phenylalanine, the CDR3 covers 16 amino acids. The only DNA kept is the CDR3, 48 bases in frame from the first base. Trimming leaves V shorter by 4 bases and J shorter by 8 bases, with the junction holding 14 bases beyond the gene matches. CDR1 and CDR2 were assigned from the germline V gene as SGHDT and YYEEEE.

Sequences were obtained from blood. The sequence links TRBV5-6 to TRBJ1-4, with 7 bases in between that match TRBD1. This sequence originates from a woman aged 25-40 years in good health. The DNA reads as follows: TGTGCCAGCAGCCTACGAGGACAGGCGGCAGCGGAAAAACTGTTTTTT. Protein translation: CASSLRGQAAAEKLFF.